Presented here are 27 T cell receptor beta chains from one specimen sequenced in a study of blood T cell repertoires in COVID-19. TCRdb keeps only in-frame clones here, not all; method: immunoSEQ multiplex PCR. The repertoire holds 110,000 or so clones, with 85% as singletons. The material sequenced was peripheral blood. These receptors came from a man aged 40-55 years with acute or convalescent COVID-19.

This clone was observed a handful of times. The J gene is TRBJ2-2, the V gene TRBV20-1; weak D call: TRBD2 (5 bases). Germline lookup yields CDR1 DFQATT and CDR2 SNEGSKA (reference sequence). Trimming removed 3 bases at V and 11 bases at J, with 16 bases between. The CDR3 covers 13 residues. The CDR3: CSASSRTGVELFF. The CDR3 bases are TGCAGTGCTAGTTCGAGGACCGGGGTAGAGCTGTTTTTT.

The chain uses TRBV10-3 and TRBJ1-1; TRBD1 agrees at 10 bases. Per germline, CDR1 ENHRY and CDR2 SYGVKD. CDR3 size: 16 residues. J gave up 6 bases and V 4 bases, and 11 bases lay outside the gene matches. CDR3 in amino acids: CAISANPTGGNSEAFF. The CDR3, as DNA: TGTGCCATCAGTGCGAACCCGACAGGGGGCAACTCTGAAGCTTTCTTT.

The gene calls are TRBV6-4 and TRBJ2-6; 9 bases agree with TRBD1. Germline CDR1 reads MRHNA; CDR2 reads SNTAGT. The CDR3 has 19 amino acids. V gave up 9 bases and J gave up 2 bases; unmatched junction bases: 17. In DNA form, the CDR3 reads TGTGCCAGGTCCCGAGTGGAGGGGACAGGGATCGCTGGGGCCAACGTCCTGACTTTC. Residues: CARSRVEGTGIAGANVLTF.

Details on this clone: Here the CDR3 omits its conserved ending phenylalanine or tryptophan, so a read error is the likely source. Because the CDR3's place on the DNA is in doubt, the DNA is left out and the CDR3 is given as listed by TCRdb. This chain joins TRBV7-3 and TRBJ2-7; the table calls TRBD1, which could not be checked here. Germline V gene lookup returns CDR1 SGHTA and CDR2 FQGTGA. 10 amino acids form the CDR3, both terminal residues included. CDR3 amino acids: CASSYGTADL.

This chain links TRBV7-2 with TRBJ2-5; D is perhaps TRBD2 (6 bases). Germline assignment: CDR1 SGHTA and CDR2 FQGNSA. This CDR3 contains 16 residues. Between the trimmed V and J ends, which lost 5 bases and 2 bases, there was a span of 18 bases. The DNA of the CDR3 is TGTGCCAGCAGCACGCAGCCCGGGAGCCAACAAGAGACCCAGTACTTC. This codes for CASSTQPGSQQETQYF.

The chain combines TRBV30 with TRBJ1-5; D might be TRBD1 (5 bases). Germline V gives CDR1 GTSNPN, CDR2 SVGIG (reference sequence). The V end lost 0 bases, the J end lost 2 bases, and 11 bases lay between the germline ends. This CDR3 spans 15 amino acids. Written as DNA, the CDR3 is TGTGCCTGGAGTGTATCGACGGGGGGCAATCAGCCCCAGCATTTT. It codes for CAWSVSTGGNQPQHF.

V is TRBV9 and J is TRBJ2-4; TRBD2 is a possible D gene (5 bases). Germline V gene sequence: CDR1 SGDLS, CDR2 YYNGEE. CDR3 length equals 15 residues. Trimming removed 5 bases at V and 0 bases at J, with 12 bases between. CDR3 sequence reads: CASSQEALAKNIQYF. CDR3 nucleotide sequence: TGTGCCAGCAGTCAGGAGGCCTTAGCCAAAAACATTCAGTACTTC.

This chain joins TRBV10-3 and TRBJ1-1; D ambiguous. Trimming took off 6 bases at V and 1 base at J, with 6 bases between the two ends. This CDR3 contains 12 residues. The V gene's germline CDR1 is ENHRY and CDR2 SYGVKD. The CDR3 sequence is CAIRGGNTEAFF. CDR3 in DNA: TGTGCCATCAGGGGAGGGAACACTGAAGCTTTCTTT.

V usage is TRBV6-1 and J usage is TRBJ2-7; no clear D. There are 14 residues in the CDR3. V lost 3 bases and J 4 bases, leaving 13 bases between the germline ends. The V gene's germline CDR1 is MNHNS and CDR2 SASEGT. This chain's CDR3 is CASSDPVRSYEQYF. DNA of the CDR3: TGTGCCAGCAGTGACCCCGTTCGGAGTTACGAGCAGTACTTC.

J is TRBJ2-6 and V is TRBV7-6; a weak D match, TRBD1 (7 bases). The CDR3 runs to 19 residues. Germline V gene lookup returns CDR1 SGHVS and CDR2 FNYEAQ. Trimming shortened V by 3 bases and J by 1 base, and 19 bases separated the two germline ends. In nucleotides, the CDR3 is TGTGCCAGCAGCTTGGGGGGTAGGAGGGGGCCTTCTGGGGCCAACGTCCTGACTTTC. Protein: CASSLGGRRGPSGANVLTF.

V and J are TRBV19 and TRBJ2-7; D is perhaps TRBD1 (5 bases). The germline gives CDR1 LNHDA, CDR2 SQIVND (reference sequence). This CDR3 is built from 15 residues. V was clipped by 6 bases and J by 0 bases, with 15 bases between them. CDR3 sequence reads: CASRAFGHLSYEQYF. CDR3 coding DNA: TGTGCCAGTAGGGCCTTCGGACATCTCTCCTACGAGCAGTACTTC.

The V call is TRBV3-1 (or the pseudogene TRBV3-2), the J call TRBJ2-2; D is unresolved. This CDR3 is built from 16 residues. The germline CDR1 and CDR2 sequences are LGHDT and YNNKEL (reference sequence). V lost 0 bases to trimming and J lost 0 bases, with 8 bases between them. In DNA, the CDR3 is TGTGCCAGCAGCCAAGATAGGCGGTCGAACACCGGGGAGCTGTTTTTT. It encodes CASSQDRRSNTGELFF.

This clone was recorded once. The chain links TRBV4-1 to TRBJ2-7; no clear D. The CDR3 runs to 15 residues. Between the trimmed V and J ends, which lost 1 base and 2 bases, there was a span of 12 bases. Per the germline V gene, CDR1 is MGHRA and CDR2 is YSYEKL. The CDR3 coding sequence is TGCGCCAGCAGCCAAGTCGTGAGCCAAACCTACGAGCAGTACTTC. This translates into CASSQVVSQTYEQYF.

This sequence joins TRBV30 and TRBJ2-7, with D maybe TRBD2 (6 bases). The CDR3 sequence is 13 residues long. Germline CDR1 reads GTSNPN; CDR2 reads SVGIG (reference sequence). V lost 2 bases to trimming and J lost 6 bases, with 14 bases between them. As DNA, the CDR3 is TGTGCCTGGAGTTTAGGGTTGGGAGGCGAGCAGTACTTC. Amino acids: CAWSLGLGGEQYF. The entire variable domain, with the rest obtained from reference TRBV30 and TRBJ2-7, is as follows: SQTIHQWPATLVQPVGSPLSLECTVEGTSNPNLYWYRQAAGRGLQLLFYSVGIGQISSEVPQNLSASRPQDRQFILSSKKLLLSDSGFYLCAWSLGLGGEQYFGPGTRLTVT.

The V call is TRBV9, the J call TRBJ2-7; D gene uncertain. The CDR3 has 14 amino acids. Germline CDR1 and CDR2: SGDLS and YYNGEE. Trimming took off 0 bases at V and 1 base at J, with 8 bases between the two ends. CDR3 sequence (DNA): TGTGCCAGCAGCGTAGACAGCCAATCCTACGAGCAGTACTTC. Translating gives CASSVDSQSYEQYF. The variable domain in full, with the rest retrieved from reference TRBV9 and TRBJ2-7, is DSGVTQTPKHLITATGQRVTLRCSPRSGDLSVYWYQQSLDQGLQFLIQYYNGEERAKGNILERFSAQQFPDLHSELNLSSLELGDSALYFCASSVDSQSYEQYFGPGTRLTVT.

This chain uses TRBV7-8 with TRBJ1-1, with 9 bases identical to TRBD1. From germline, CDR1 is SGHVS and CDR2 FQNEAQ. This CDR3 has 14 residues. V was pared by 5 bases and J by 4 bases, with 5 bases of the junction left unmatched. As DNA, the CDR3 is TGTGCCAGCAGCCCGACAGGGGGGTTCACTGAAGCTTTCTTT. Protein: CASSPTGGFTEAFF.

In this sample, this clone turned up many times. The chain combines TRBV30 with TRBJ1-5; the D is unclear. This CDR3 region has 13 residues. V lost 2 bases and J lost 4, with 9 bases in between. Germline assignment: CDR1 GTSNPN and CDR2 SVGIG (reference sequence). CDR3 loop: CAWSNGQNQPQHF. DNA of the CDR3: TGTGCCTGGAGTAATGGCCAAAATCAGCCCCAGCATTTT.

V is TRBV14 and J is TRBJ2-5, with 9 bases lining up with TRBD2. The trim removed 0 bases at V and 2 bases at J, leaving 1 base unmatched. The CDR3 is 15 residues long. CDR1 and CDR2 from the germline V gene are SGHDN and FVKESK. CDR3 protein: CASSQDLAGQETQYF. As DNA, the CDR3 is TGTGCCAGCAGCCAAGACCTAGCGGGACAAGAGACCCAGTACTTC.

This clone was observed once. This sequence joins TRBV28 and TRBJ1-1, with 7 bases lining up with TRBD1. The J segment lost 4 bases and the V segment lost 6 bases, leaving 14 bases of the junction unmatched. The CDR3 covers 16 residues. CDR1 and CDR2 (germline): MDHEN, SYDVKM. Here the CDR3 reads CASSRGGGLMGTEAFF. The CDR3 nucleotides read TGTGCCAGCAGCCGCGGAGGGGGCTTGATGGGCACTGAAGCTTTCTTT.

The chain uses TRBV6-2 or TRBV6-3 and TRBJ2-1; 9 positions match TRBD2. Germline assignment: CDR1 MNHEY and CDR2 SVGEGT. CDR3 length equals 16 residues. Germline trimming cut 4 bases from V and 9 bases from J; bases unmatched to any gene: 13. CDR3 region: CASSSASSGGSGEQFF. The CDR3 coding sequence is TGTGCCAGCAGTTCCGCGTCGAGCGGGGGGTCGGGTGAGCAGTTCTTC.

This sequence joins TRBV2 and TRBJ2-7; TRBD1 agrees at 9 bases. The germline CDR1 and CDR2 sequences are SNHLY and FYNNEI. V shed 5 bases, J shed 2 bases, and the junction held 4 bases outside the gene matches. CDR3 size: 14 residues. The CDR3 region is CASSPGTGTYEQYF. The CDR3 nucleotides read TGTGCCAGCAGTCCCGGGACAGGGACCTACGAGCAGTACTTC.

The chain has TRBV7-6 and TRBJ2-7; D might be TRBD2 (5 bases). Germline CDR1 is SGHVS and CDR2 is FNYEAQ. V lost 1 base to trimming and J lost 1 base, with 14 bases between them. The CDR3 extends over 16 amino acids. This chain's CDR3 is CASSLVSGTGSYEQYF. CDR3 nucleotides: TGTGCCAGCAGCTTAGTTTCCGGCACGGGATCCTACGAGCAGTACTTC. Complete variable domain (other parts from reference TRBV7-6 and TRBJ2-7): GAGVSQSPRYKVTKRGQDVALRCDPISGHVSLYWYRQALGQGPEFLTYFNYEAQQDKSGLPNDRFSAERPEGSISTLTIQRTEQRDSAMYRCASSLVSGTGSYEQYFGPGTRLTVT.

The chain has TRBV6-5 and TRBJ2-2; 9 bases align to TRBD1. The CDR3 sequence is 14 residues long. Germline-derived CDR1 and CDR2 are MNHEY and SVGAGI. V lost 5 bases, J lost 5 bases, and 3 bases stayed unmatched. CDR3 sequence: CASSPQGATGELFF. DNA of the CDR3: TGTGCCAGCAGTCCACAGGGGGCGACCGGGGAGCTGTTTTTT.

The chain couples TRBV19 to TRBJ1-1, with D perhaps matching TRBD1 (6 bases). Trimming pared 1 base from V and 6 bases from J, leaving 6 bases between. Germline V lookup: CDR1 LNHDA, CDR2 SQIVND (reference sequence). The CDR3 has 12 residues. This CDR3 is CASSIGQAEAFF. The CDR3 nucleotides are TGTGCCAGTAGTATAGGACAGGCTGAAGCTTTCTTT.

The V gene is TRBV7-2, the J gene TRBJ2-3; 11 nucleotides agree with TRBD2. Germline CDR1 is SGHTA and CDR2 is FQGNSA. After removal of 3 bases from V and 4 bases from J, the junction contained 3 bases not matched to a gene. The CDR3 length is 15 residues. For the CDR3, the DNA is TGTGCCAGCAGCTTTGTAGCGGGGGGGCCAGATACGCAGTATTTT. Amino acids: CASSFVAGGPDTQYF.

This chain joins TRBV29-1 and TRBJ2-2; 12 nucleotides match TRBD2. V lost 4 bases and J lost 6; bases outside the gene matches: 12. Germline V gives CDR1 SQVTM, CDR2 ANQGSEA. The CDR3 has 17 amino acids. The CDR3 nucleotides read TGCAGCGTTGTATCCCGCCCTAGCGGGGGGGTAGCCGGGGAGCTGTTTTTT. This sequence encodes CSVVSRPSGGVAGELFF.

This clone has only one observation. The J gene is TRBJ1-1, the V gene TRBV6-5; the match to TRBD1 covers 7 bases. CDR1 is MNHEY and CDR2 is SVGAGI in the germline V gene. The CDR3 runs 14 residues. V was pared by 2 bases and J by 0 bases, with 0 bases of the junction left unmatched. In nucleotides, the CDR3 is TGTGCCAGCAGTTACGGGACAGTGAACACTGAAGCTTTCTTT. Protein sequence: CASSYGTVNTEAFF.